One and the same sample provided the 10 T cell receptor beta chains below, sequenced in a study of T cells in Graves' hyperthyroidism and ophthalmopathy. Amplification targeted TCR beta CDR3 regions from RNA transcripts. TCR CDR3 underwent first-round RT-PCR with the HTBI primer set. TCRdb re-called the multiplex PCR reads through MiXCR, storing one row per CDR3 protein. The table records about 200,000 distinct CDR3 sequences, around 19% of them present only once. Sequenced: blood. These receptors were obtained from a man in his forties or fifties with Graves' hyperthyroidism.

In this sample, this clonotype turned up once. The junction shows a germline mismatch at one end, possibly a read error. The chain uses TRBV19 and TRBJ2-1; the match to TRBD2 covers 8 bases. Germline loops: CDR1 LNHDA, CDR2 SQIVND (reference sequence). The CDR3 is 13 amino acids. DNA of the CDR3: TGTGCCAGTAGTTCGGGAGGGCTCAATGGGCAGTTCTTC. Amino acids: CASSSGGLNGQFF.

This clonotype was detected ten times or more. The chain combines TRBV27 with TRBJ1-1; D remains ambiguous. This CDR3 region has 15 residues. V lost 2 bases to trimming and J lost 11 bases, with 21 bases between them. CDR1 and CDR2 from the germline V gene are MNHEY and SMNVEV (reference sequence). The CDR3 here is CASSLTAQEQLPAFF. The CDR3 DNA reads TGTGCCAGCAGTTTAACTGCCCAGGAACAGCTTCCTGCTTTCTTT.

This clonotype was observed many times. The J gene is TRBJ2-5, the V gene TRBV7-2; TRBD1 matches 12 bases. V lost 6 bases, J lost 5 bases, and 13 bases stayed unmatched. The CDR3 is 17 residues long. Germline V gene data show CDR1 as SGHTA and CDR2 as FQGNSA. The DNA for the CDR3 is TGTGCCAGCAGTACCGGCTGGGGGACAGGGGGCATGGAGACCCAGTACTTC. Its protein product is CASSTGWGTGGMETQYF.

The sample holds many counts of this clonotype. This chain connects TRBV6-1 to TRBJ2-7; D might be TRBD1 or TRBD2, each matching 5 bases. Germline CDR1 is MNHNS and CDR2 is SASEGT. The CDR3 is made up of 15 amino acids. V was cut by 5 bases and J by 3 bases, with 17 bases left in between. The CDR3 spells CASSRNNRDGYEQYF. CDR3 in DNA: TGTGCCAGCAGTCGGAACAATAGGGACGGCTACGAGCAGTACTTC.

The sample holds many counts of this clonotype. This chain uses TRBV24-1 with TRBJ2-7; D possibly uses TRBD1 or TRBD2 (5 bases each). Germline CDR1 KGHDR, CDR2 SFDVKD. CDR3 length equals 15 residues. The V gene lost 2 bases and the J gene lost 0 bases, with 10 bases spanning the gap. CDR3 loop: CATSDSRDASYEQYF. DNA for the CDR3: TGTGCCACCAGTGATTCCCGGGACGCCTCCTACGAGCAGTACTTC.

The chain couples TRBV6-2 or TRBV6-3 to TRBJ1-2, with 8 bases fitting TRBD1. Trimming cost V 6 bases and J 5 bases; bases outside gene matches: 8. Per germline, CDR1 MNHEY and CDR2 SVGEGT. The CDR3 has 14 amino acids. The CDR3: CASRPTGGEYGYTF. The CDR3 region has the DNA TGTGCCAGCAGACCTACAGGGGGGGAATATGGCTACACCTTC.

This clonotype was seen at least ten times. The genes are TRBV5-6 and TRBJ2-7; D perhaps matches TRBD1 (6 bases). Germline values: CDR1 SGHDT, CDR2 YYEEEE. This CDR3 is built from 14 residues. V was pared by 0 bases and J by 0 bases, with 7 bases between. The CDR3 protein is CASSLDRASYEQYF. In DNA form, the CDR3 reads TGTGCCAGCAGCTTGGACAGGGCCTCCTACGAGCAGTACTTC.

This clonotype was detected many times. This chain links TRBV7-2 with TRBJ2-5; D is ambiguous. Germline V gene sequence: CDR1 SGHTA, CDR2 FQGNSA. V gave up 6 bases and J gave up 2 bases, with 10 bases separating them. The CDR3 consists of 13 residues. Here the CDR3 DNA reads TGTGCCAGCAGTTTCCAGGAACAAGAGACCCAGTACTTC. Its protein product is CASSFQEQETQYF.

This clonotype was seen repeatedly, ten times or more. The chain has TRBV13 and TRBJ1-1; 9 nucleotides match TRBD1. The CDR3 length is 13 residues. V gave up 4 bases and J gave up 5 bases; unmatched junction bases: 2. Per germline, CDR1 PRHDT and CDR2 FYEKMQ (reference sequence). Here the CDR3 reads CASSWDRATEAFF. CDR3 DNA: TGTGCCAGCAGCTGGGACAGGGCTACTGAAGCTTTCTTT.

This clonotype was observed a handful of times. The V and J genes are TRBV5-1 and TRBJ2-1; 8 nucleotides line up with TRBD1. The CDR3 loop spans 13 amino acids. Germline V lookup: CDR1 SGHRS, CDR2 YFSETQ. The J segment lost 9 bases and the V segment lost 5 bases, leaving 7 bases of the junction unmatched. The CDR3 sequence is CASSYGQGGEQFF. The DNA for the CDR3 is TGCGCCAGCAGTTACGGACAGGGAGGTGAGCAGTTCTTC.